This T cell receptor beta chain was sequenced during a study of spatial heterogeneity in lung cancer (dated by TCRdb to between 2018 and 2021). Describing the broader study: Beta-chain transcripts were consistently detected in greater numbers than alpha-chain transcripts, which likely reflected higher beta-chain transcript abundance. TCR transcript counts in tumor regions correlated strongly with a T cell transcriptional module score from matched bulk RNA-seq. In the raw uncorrected reads, each unique combination of TCR and UMI appeared more than ten times on average. In non-small cell lung cancer, the study made a quantitative comparison of TCR alpha and beta repertoires among multiple tumor regions, matched nontumor lung and blood. Nonsynonymous mutation counts, determined by whole-exome sequencing of tumor tissue, were related to features of the TCR repertoire. At surgery, both alpha and beta chains were TCR-sequenced in 200 to 250 tumor regions, 63 to 65 matched nontumor lung samples and over 50 PBMC samples. On the study overall, not on this receptor specifically: The count of ubiquitous expanded TCRs correlated with the count of ubiquitous nonsynonymous mutations, and the count of regional expanded TCRs correlated with the count of regional nonsynonymous mutations. TCR-seq coverage of tumor T cells was estimated to be only approximately 7% for alpha chains and more than 11% for beta chains. Additional single-cell paired TCR alpha and beta sequencing was considered necessary to confirm, at a functional level, the hypothesis that regional TCRs recognize regional mutations. The tumor nonsynonymous mutation count correlated with the number of expanded alpha and beta TCRs within the tumor.

The receptor library was made with 5' RACE. Sequencing took place on a NextSeq 500. To allow correction of PCR and sequencing errors, the TCR library protocol tagged every TCR cDNA molecule with a unique molecular identifier. As for the original processing: Decombinator tools were used for TCR identification, UMI-based error correction and CDR3 extraction. Expanded TCRs were defined as those above a frequency of 2 per 1,000, corresponding to the top 1% of the tumor frequency distribution. Expanded tumor TCRs were classed as regional if statistically deemed absent (corrected P<0.05) from at least one tumor region, otherwise ubiquitous. Renyi diversity was computed with the R vegan package after each repertoire had been subsampled 100 times to 5,000 TCRs. To build CDR3 similarity networks, amino acid triplet string-kernel similarity was used, and CDR3s were connected when their pairwise similarity was above 0.82. TCRdb's own reprocessing of the public reads used fastp at Q25 and MiXCR and kept productive beta chains. Every CDR3 protein is listed once, alongside the most common genes and DNA of its rows. The authors' filters were not applied to this entry. The sample table shows some 8,200 distinct CDR3 sequences, and 7% are seen once. The ten biggest clones cover 8.5% to 9.5% of the sample.

This clonotype is classified as medium-sized (0.01 to 0.1%). Its antigen is unknown. Per-nucleotide qualities are absent, and no much larger clonotype sits a single base away. The sample's time point label, decoded: sample taken at primary tumor resection. The donors were 72 patients from the lung TRACERx cohort who had early-stage, untreated non-small cell lung cancer. For TCR sequencing, whole RNA was extracted from tumor and nontumor lung tissue, or from cryopreserved PBMC samples, and no cell sorting was done. A patient was chosen for TCR sequencing only when enough RNA was available from at least two tumor regions. Tumor and adjacent nontumor lung specimens were reviewed by a lung pathologist before selection. This sample comprised lung tumor tissue, obtained at surgery. The TCR was taken from a male donor with early-stage non-small cell lung cancer.

CDR3 sequence: CASSSRGGLEASEQYF. The DNA sequence reads TGTGCCAGCAGTTCCCGTGGGGGACTAGAAGCTTCCGAGCAGTACTTC. This chain is built from TRBV6-5 and TRBJ2-7; the junction holds 8 bases that match TRBD2. CDR1 and CDR2 (MNHEY, SVGAGI) derive from the germline V gene. Trimming accounts for 4 bases at V and 6 bases at J, while the number of junction bases matched to no gene is 14. Counted from cysteine to phenylalanine, this CDR3 has 16 amino acids. The only DNA kept is the CDR3, 48 bases in frame from the first base.